These 32 T cell receptor beta chains came from one sample sequenced in a study of CD8 T cells in Susac syndrome. With random hexamers, reverse transcription was performed on about 0.5 to 1 ug of RNA. In TCRdb, the immunoSEQ multiplex PCR reads were re-called with MiXCR into one record per CDR3 protein. The data contain 400,000 to 550,000 distinct CDR3 sequences, approximately 85% of them singletons. Sequencing was performed on CD8+ T cells from PBMCs. All receptors come from a human donor with multiple sclerosis.

This chain joins TRBV12-3 or TRBV12-4 and TRBJ2-3, with a possible D match to TRBD1 (5 bases). V was pared by 5 bases and J by 1 base, with 13 bases between. The CDR3 sequence is 15 residues long. CDR3 sequence reads: CASSIRVGGTDTQYF. For the CDR3, the DNA is TGTGCCAGCAGTATCAGGGTTGGTGGCACAGATACGCAGTATTTT.

The rearrangement uses TRBV13 and TRBJ1-2; D gene uncertain. V was cut by 5 bases and J by 6 bases, with 10 bases left in between. The CDR3 has 12 amino acids. The germline CDR1 and CDR2 sequences are PRHDT and FYEKMQ (reference sequence). The DNA of the CDR3 is TGTGCCAGCAGCGCCTTGAGGGATGGCTACACCTTC. Translating it yields CASSALRDGYTF.

This clonotype was detected once. V gene TRBV20-1 combines with J gene TRBJ2-1, with D maybe TRBD2 (5 bases). V shed 2 bases and J shed 5 bases, with 13 bases lying between them. Looked up from germline, CDR1 is DFQATT and CDR2 is SNEGSKA (reference sequence). CDR3 size: 14 residues. CDR3 sequence: CSARMATNDNEQFF. In DNA, the CDR3 is TGCAGTGCTAGAATGGCGACTAACGACAATGAGCAGTTCTTC.

This clonotype appeared a few times. The chain is built from TRBV5-1 and TRBJ2-3; 8 nucleotides agree with TRBD1. V gave up 5 bases and J gave up 0 bases; unmatched junction bases: 8. CDR3 length equals 16 residues. Germline CDR1 SGHRS, CDR2 YFSETQ. The CDR3 bases are TGCGCCAGCAGTCCCACAGGGGGGATGAGCACAGATACGCAGTATTTT. It encodes CASSPTGGMSTDTQYF.

The chain recombines TRBV20-1 with TRBJ2-7, with a tentative D call TRBD2 (6 bases). This CDR3 is 13 amino acids long. Trimming left V 2 bases short and J 4 bases short, with 12 bases between. The V gene's germline CDR1 is DFQATT and CDR2 SNEGSKA (reference sequence). The CDR3: CSARPIGRYEQYF. The CDR3 DNA follows: TGCAGTGCTAGACCCATCGGGAGATACGAGCAGTACTTC.

V is TRBV4-1 and J is TRBJ1-6, with TRBD1 matching 8 bases. This CDR3 has 13 residues. The V gene end was trimmed by 6 bases and the J gene end by 10 bases; junction bases not matched to a gene: 5. From germline, CDR1 is MGHRA and CDR2 YSYEKL. The CDR3 nucleotides read TGCGCCAGCAGTCGGACAGGGACGTCACCCCTCCACTTT. It codes for CASSRTGTSPLHF.

The gene calls are TRBV9 and TRBJ2-7, with TRBD2 matching 15 bases. J gave up 6 bases and V 4 bases, and 11 bases lay outside the gene matches. This CDR3 spans 17 amino acids. CDR1 SGDLS and CDR2 YYNGEE come from the germline V gene. CDR3 protein: CASSPGLAGGVLSEQYF. The DNA of the CDR3 is TGTGCCAGCAGCCCAGGACTAGCGGGAGGGGTTCTGTCCGAGCAGTACTTC.

The chain recombines TRBV7-4 with TRBJ2-5, with TRBD1 as a possible D gene (5 bases). The germline V gene encodes CDR1 SGHVT and CDR2 SQSDAQ. V dropped 5 bases and J dropped 1 base, with 14 bases sitting between them. The CDR3 is 15 residues long. Written as DNA, the CDR3 is TGTGCCAGCAGCCCCGACAGTCAAGGCCAAGAGACCCAGTACTTC. Amino acids: CASSPDSQGQETQYF.

The V and J genes are TRBV11-2 and TRBJ2-3; D not certain. Germline assignment: CDR1 SGHAT and CDR2 FQNNGV. V lost 5 bases and J 5 bases, leaving 8 bases between the germline ends. CDR3 length: 12 amino acids. The CDR3 nucleotides are TGTGCCAGCAGCCACCTAGAAGATACGCAGTATTTT. It translates to CASSHLEDTQYF.

This chain links TRBV5-1 with TRBJ1-1; unclear D gene. Trimming left V 0 bases short and J 6 bases short, with 9 bases between. The length of the CDR3 is 13 residues. Germline CDR1 reads SGHRS; CDR2 reads YFSETQ. CDR3 DNA sequence: TGCGCCAGCAGCTTGGGCGGCGGGGCTGAAGCTTTCTTT. It is translated as CASSLGGGAEAFF.

The chain employs TRBV2 and TRBJ2-1; possible D gene TRBD2, 6 bases. The CDR3 is 15 amino acids. Trimming cost V 3 bases and J 4 bases, with 13 bases left between them. CDR1 is SNHLY and CDR2 is FYNNEI in the germline V gene. CDR3 in amino acids: CASSEGLPPYNEQFF. CDR3 nucleotide sequence: TGTGCCAGCAGTGAGGGACTGCCCCCGTACAATGAGCAGTTCTTC. The variable domain in full, with the rest retrieved from reference TRBV2 and TRBJ2-1, is EPEVTQTPSHQVTQMGQEVILRCVPISNHLYFYWYRQILGQKVEFLVSFYNNEISEKSEIFDDQFSVERPDGSNFTLKIRSTKLEDSAMYFCASSEGLPPYNEQFFGPGTRLTVL.

Turning to this clonotype: Compared with germline, one end of the junction differs, possibly owing to a read error. The V gene is TRBV19, the J gene TRBJ1-4; maybe TRBD1 (5 bases). Germline loops: CDR1 LNHDA, CDR2 SQIVND (reference sequence). The CDR3 is 15 residues long. The CDR3 DNA follows: TGTGCCAGTAGTATGGGGACGAGGCCTAAGGAAAAACTGTTTTTT. It is translated as CASSMGTRPKEKLFF. The full variable domain, its missing parts supplied by reference TRBV19 and TRBJ1-4, is DGGITQSPKYLFRKEGQNVTLSCEQNLNHDAMYWYRQDPGQGLRLIYYSQIVNDFQKGDIAEGYSVSREKKESFPLTVTSAQKNPTAFYLCASSMGTRPKEKLFFGSGTQLSVL.

The rearrangement uses TRBV7-9 and TRBJ2-6; possible D gene TRBD2, 7 bases. V shed 1 base and J shed 2 bases, with 12 bases lying between them. The CDR3 totals 17 residues. The germline gives CDR1 SEHNR, CDR2 FQNEAQ (reference sequence). The CDR3 loop reads CASSLGGGGAGANVLTF. The CDR3 DNA follows: TGTGCCAGCAGCTTAGGTGGCGGGGGCGCTGGGGCCAACGTCCTGACTTTC. Full variable domain (remainder filled in from reference TRBV7-9 and TRBJ2-6): DTGVSQNPRHKITKRGQNVTFRCDPISEHNRLYWYRQTLGQGPEFLTYFQNEAQLEKSRLLSDRFSAERPKGSFSTLEIQRTEQGDSAMYLCASSLGGGGAGANVLTFGAGSRLTVL.

This rearrangement joins TRBV15 to TRBJ2-3, with D possibly matching TRBD1 (5 bases). CDR1 is LNHNV and CDR2 is YYDKDF in the germline V gene (reference sequence). Trimming stripped 5 bases from V and 4 bases from J, with 16 bases between. The CDR3 runs to 15 residues. CDR3 nucleotide sequence: TGTGCCACCAGCGAGTCCGTCGGACAAGCAGATACGCAGTATTTT. Its protein product is CATSESVGQADTQYF.

V is TRBV7-9 and J is TRBJ2-2, with 8 nucleotides matching TRBD1. Germline-derived CDR1 and CDR2 are SEHNR and FQNEAQ (reference sequence). The J segment lost 7 bases and the V segment lost 2 bases, leaving 9 bases of the junction unmatched. The CDR3 sequence is 16 residues long. CDR3 nucleotides: TGTGCCAGCAGCTTACCCACCGGACAGGGAGACGGGGAGCTGTTTTTT. Encoded protein: CASSLPTGQGDGELFF.

The V and J genes are TRBV18 and TRBJ1-4, with 9 bases fitting TRBD1. Germline assignment: CDR1 KGHSH and CDR2 LQKENI. V lost 3 bases to trimming and J lost 3 bases; unmatched junction nucleotides: 5. This CDR3 contains 16 residues. The CDR3 reads CASSPTGGAANEKLFF. CDR3 in DNA: TGTGCCAGCTCACCCACAGGGGGCGCGGCTAATGAAAAACTGTTTTTT.

The rearrangement links TRBV4-1 to TRBJ1-4, with 7 nucleotides matching TRBD1. The germline CDR1 and CDR2 sequences are MGHRA and YSYEKL. V trimming: 1 base; J trimming: 6 bases; junction bases outside the gene matches: 8. The CDR3 runs to 16 residues. For the CDR3, the DNA is TGCGCCAGCAGCCAAGCAAGGGACAGTGTCTATGAAAAACTGTTTTTT. It translates to CASSQARDSVYEKLFF.

The chain is built from TRBV27 and TRBJ2-7, with D perhaps TRBD1 (6 bases). This CDR3 has 14 amino acids. Germline V lookup: CDR1 MNHEY, CDR2 SMNVEV (reference sequence). V lost 3 bases and J 2 bases, leaving 11 bases between the germline ends. In DNA form, the CDR3 reads TGTGCCAGCAGTTTTGGACAGACCGCCTACGAGCAGTACTTC. It translates to CASSFGQTAYEQYF.

The chain combines TRBV6-5 with TRBJ1-2; D is possibly TRBD1 (5 bases). There are 15 residues in the CDR3. With 2 bases removed from V and 1 base from J, the gap between germline ends came to 11 bases. Germline CDR1 reads MNHEY; CDR2 reads SVGAGI. CDR3 DNA sequence: TGTGCCAGCAGTTACGGGACTGACCTTAACTATGGCTACACCTTC. This gives the protein CASSYGTDLNYGYTF.

This clonotype appeared a few times. This chain links TRBV12-3 or TRBV12-4 with TRBJ1-1; D unclear. Trimming left V 3 bases short and J 8 bases short, with 10 bases between. CDR3 length: 12 amino acids. The CDR3 region is CASSFREGEAFF. CDR3 DNA sequence: TGTGCCAGCAGTTTTAGGGAAGGGGAAGCTTTCTTT.

The J gene is TRBJ2-7, the V gene TRBV4-1; D is unclear. The CDR3 runs to 15 residues. Germline-derived CDR1 and CDR2 are MGHRA and YSYEKL. Trimming shortened V by 1 base and J by 5 bases, and 15 bases separated the two germline ends. The CDR3 bases are TGCGCCAGCAGCCAAGTGATTGCTGCGGACCACGAGCAGTACTTC. This encodes CASSQVIAADHEQYF.

The chain joins TRBV20-1 to TRBJ2-5; D unresolved. Germline V lookup: CDR1 DFQATT, CDR2 SNEGSKA (reference sequence). The length of the CDR3 is 14 residues. Trimming left V 0 bases short and J 1 base short, with 9 bases between. This CDR3 reads CSARDGTAQETQYF. CDR3 DNA sequence: TGCAGTGCTAGAGATGGTACAGCCCAAGAGACCCAGTACTTC.

The chain uses TRBV27 and TRBJ1-4; D possibly corresponds to TRBD1 (6 bases). Per the germline V gene, CDR1 is MNHEY and CDR2 is SMNVEV (reference sequence). The V and J ends lost 4 bases and 3 bases respectively, with 24 bases between them. This CDR3 region has 19 residues. In DNA form, the CDR3 reads TGTGCCAGCAGTTACCTACAGGGTCTCTCGGGGGGCCCTAATGAAAAACTGTTTTTT. This gives the protein CASSYLQGLSGGPNEKLFF.

This chain links TRBV12-3 or TRBV12-4 with TRBJ1-5; no reliable D call. Trimming stripped 3 bases from V and 0 bases from J, with 6 bases between. This CDR3 region has 14 residues. The CDR3 sequence: CASSFGFSNQPQHF. The CDR3 nucleotides are TGTGCCAGCAGTTTTGGCTTTAGCAATCAGCCCCAGCATTTT.

The genes are TRBV23-1 and TRBJ1-5; D perhaps matches TRBD1 (6 bases). TRBV23-1 is identified as an open reading frame with a role that is uncertain. This CDR3 contains 18 residues. Trimming cost V 11 bases and J 0 bases, with 26 bases left between them. The CDR3 loop is CAGINQPRQAFSNQPQHF. As DNA, the CDR3 is TGCGCCGGAATTAACCAACCGAGACAGGCGTTTAGCAATCAGCCCCAGCATTTT.

The gene calls are TRBV28 and TRBJ2-3; 7 bases fit TRBD2. J gave up 1 base and V 2 bases, and 9 bases lay outside the gene matches. There are 17 residues in the CDR3. CDR1 is MDHEN and CDR2 is SYDVKM in the germline V gene. CDR3 region: CASSLLGRTSGTDTQYF. The CDR3 nucleotides read TGTGCCAGCAGTTTACTCGGTCGGACTAGTGGCACAGATACGCAGTATTTT.

In its sample, this clonotype was seen once. V and J are TRBV7-8 and TRBJ2-5; D could derive from TRBD1 or TRBD2 (6 bases each). There are 17 residues in the CDR3. Trimming pared 5 bases from V and 0 bases from J, leaving 19 bases between. Germline V gene sequence: CDR1 SGHVS, CDR2 FQNEAQ. DNA of the CDR3: TGTGCCAGCAGCCCTAAAAGCCGGGGGCAGTACCAAGAGACCCAGTACTTC. It yields the protein CASSPKSRGQYQETQYF.

This clonotype was counted once. V usage is TRBV29-1 and J usage is TRBJ2-1; no firm D call. Germline-derived CDR1 and CDR2 are SQVTM and ANQGSEA. V dropped 0 bases and J dropped 5 bases, with 17 bases sitting between them. The CDR3 is made up of 16 amino acids. Written as DNA, the CDR3 is TGCAGCGTTGAAGACCCCACACTAACCACTAACAATGAGCAGTTCTTC. Protein sequence: CSVEDPTLTTNNEQFF.

In this sample, this clonotype turned up once. The rearrangement uses TRBV28 and TRBJ2-7, with 13 bases matching TRBD2. CDR1 is MDHEN, CDR2 SYDVKM, per germline. The junction had 7 bases not matched to a gene; V was cut back by 3 bases and J by 5 bases. The CDR3 has 16 residues. CDR3: CASSLGLAGRGDEQYF. The CDR3 nucleotides are TGTGCCAGCAGTTTGGGACTAGCGGGAAGAGGGGACGAGCAGTACTTC.

This chain joins TRBV7-9 and TRBJ2-2; a weak D match, TRBD2 (5 bases). Germline-derived CDR1 and CDR2 are SEHNR and FQNEAQ (reference sequence). V lost 10 bases to trimming and J lost 3 bases, with 15 bases between them. The CDR3 has 14 residues. DNA for the CDR3: TGTGCCATCTCTCGGGGTAGAGACACCGGGGAGCTGTTTTTT. Its protein product is CAISRGRDTGELFF. Filled out from reference TRBV7-9 and TRBJ2-2, the complete variable domain reads DTGVSQNPRHKITKRGQNVTFRCDPISEHNRLYWYRQTLGQGPEFLTYFQNEAQLEKSRLLSDRFSAERPKGSFSTLEIQRTEQGDSAMYLCAISRGRDTGELFFGEGSRLTVL.

This clonotype was detected only once. This chain links TRBV7-2 with TRBJ2-7; D is unclear. Deletions cut 2 bases from V and 2 bases from J, with 7 bases between. CDR1 SGHTA and CDR2 FQGNSA come from the germline V gene. CDR3 length: 13 amino acids. The CDR3 region is CASSLWMTYEQYF. The CDR3 DNA is TGTGCCAGCAGCTTATGGATGACCTACGAGCAGTACTTC.

The chain combines TRBV5-1 with TRBJ2-1; TRBD1 matches 9 bases. V shed 4 bases and J 9 bases; nucleotides not matched to a gene: 11. This CDR3 has 15 amino acids. Germline-derived CDR1 and CDR2 are SGHRS and YFSETQ. Written as DNA, the CDR3 is TGCGCCAGCAGCCCGACCGGGACAGGGTGGCTTGAGCAGTTCTTC. It yields the protein CASSPTGTGWLEQFF.